This TCR beta chain appears in the sequencing data of a study of blood T cell repertoires in COVID-19. At the level of the study: The origin of the acute and convalescent COVID-19 samples was the United States, Italy and Spain. PBMCs, B-cell-depleted T cells, or T cells were the source of the cDNA or gDNA that made up the material.

In the authors' methods: Amplification of reference gene primers was used by the study to estimate nucleated cell counts. Clones were sequenced by immunoSEQ multiplex PCR, and TCRdb holds only the in-frame ones, with some missing. V and J calls and clone size come straight from that table; D and trimming were deduced from the DNA. This table holds some 96,000 clones, roughly 85% found once. Germline assignment: CDR1 MNHEY and CDR2 SVGEGT. This CDR3 contains 15 residues. After removal of 6 bases from V and 1 base from J, the junction contained 6 bases not matched to a gene. This chain uses TRBV6-2 or TRBV6-3 with TRBJ1-5; 7 bases map to TRBD1. Sequences were obtained from peripheral blood. This receptor was obtained from a man aged 70-80 years with active or convalescent COVID-19. Here the CDR3 DNA reads TGTGCCAGCAGCCGACAGGGTGGCAGCAATCAGCCCCAGCATTTT. Translating gives CASSRQGGSNQPQHF.